These T cell receptor beta chains were read from a single sample in a study of human T cells and chemical hapten exposure. TCRdb reprocessed the RACE reads with MiXCR, giving one entry per CDR3 protein. The sample has roughly 69,000 distinct CDR3 sequences, about 11% seen once. Sample: whole blood, taken in connection with sensitization to the hapten diphenylcyclopropenone (DPC). The receptors derive from a woman in her 30s with alopecia areata. Some clones in this sample may be carry-over from other donors' samples. Both conserved end residues are part of each CDR3. Fields, in order: V gene, CDR3 length, J gene, D gene, clone size, CDR3 protein, CDR3 DNA. A D gene is named only where the DNA matches it firmly. Some rows mark clone size as missing; the rest say once, few, many or name a class of expanded clone.

V gene: TRBV20-1
CDR3 length: 14
J gene: TRBJ1-2
D gene: TRBD1
clone size: -
CDR3 protein: CSAREWQGARGYTF
CDR3 DNA: TGCAGTGCTAGAGAGTGGCAGGGGGCGCGAGGCTACACCTTC

V gene: TRBV6-2/TRBV6-3
CDR3 length: 16
J gene: TRBJ2-7
D gene: -
clone size: -
CDR3 protein: CASSYSTEAGSYEQYF
CDR3 DNA: TGTGCCAGCAGTTACTCTACGGAGGCGGGCTCCTACGAGCAGTACTTC

V gene: TRBV28
CDR3 length: 12
J gene: TRBJ2-1
D gene: -
clone size: many
CDR3 protein: CASPDSSGGQFF
CDR3 DNA: TGTGCCAGCCCCGATTCCTCAGGAGGTCAGTTCTTC

V gene: TRBV30
CDR3 length: 12
J gene: TRBJ2-1
D gene: -
clone size: few
CDR3 protein: CAWSPRRDEQFF
CDR3 DNA: TGTGCCTGGAGTCCGAGGCGGGACGAGCAGTTCTTC

V gene: TRBV5-4
CDR3 length: 16
J gene: TRBJ2-2
D gene: -
clone size: many
CDR3 protein: CASSLAAGPNTGELFF
CDR3 DNA: TGTGCCAGCAGCTTGGCGGCAGGGCCGAACACCGGGGAGCTGTTTTTT

V gene: TRBV11-2
CDR3 length: 14
J gene: TRBJ1-5
D gene: -
clone size: many
CDR3 protein: CASSLGSGNQPQHF
CDR3 DNA: TGTGCCAGCAGCTTAGGATCTGGCAATCAGCCCCAGCATTTT

V gene: TRBV2
CDR3 length: 14
J gene: TRBJ2-2
D gene: TRBD1
clone size: few
CDR3 protein: CASRRQGSAGELFF
CDR3 DNA: TGTGCCAGCAGGAGACAGGGGAGCGCCGGGGAGCTGTTTTTT

V gene: TRBV24-1
CDR3 length: 16
J gene: TRBJ2-5
D gene: -
clone size: many
CDR3 protein: CATSDLGIGNQETQYF
CDR3 DNA: TGTGCCACCAGTGATTTAGGGATAGGCAACCAAGAGACCCAGTACTTC

V gene: TRBV11-1
CDR3 length: 14
J gene: TRBJ2-3
D gene: -
clone size: -
CDR3 protein: CASSAGVSTDTQYF
CDR3 DNA: TGTGCCAGCAGCGCAGGGGTGAGCACAGATACGCAGTATTTT

V gene: TRBV7-8
CDR3 length: 13
J gene: TRBJ1-1
D gene: -
clone size: few
CDR3 protein: CASSPLPGDEAFF
CDR3 DNA: TGTGCCAGCAGCCCCCTCCCGGGCGATGAAGCTTTCTTT

V gene: TRBV29-1
CDR3 length: 13
J gene: TRBJ1-5
D gene: -
clone size: many
CDR3 protein: CSVVGQSGEPQHF
CDR3 DNA: TGCAGCGTTGTTGGCCAGTCGGGGGAGCCCCAGCATTTT

V gene: TRBV5-1
CDR3 length: 13
J gene: TRBJ1-2
D gene: -
clone size: many
CDR3 protein: CASSSGTRDGYTF
CDR3 DNA: TGCGCCAGCAGTTCCGGGACAAGAGATGGCTACACCTTC

V gene: TRBV27
CDR3 length: 16
J gene: TRBJ2-7
D gene: TRBD1
clone size: few
CDR3 protein: CASSLAGQGIGYEQYF
CDR3 DNA: TGTGCCAGCAGTTTAGCGGGACAGGGGATTGGCTACGAGCAGTACTTC

V gene: TRBV29-1
CDR3 length: 12
J gene: TRBJ1-1
D gene: -
clone size: -
CDR3 protein: CSVAPRDTEAFF
CDR3 DNA: TGCAGCGTGGCCCCCAGGGACACTGAAGCTTTCTTT

V gene: TRBV10-3
CDR3 length: 12
J gene: TRBJ2-1
D gene: -
clone size: few
CDR3 protein: CAISESRGEWFF
CDR3 DNA: TGTGCCATCAGTGAGTCGAGGGGGGAGTGGTTCTTC

V gene: TRBV14
CDR3 length: 14
J gene: TRBJ1-1
D gene: -
clone size: many
CDR3 protein: CASSQETGNAEAFF
CDR3 DNA: TGTGCCAGCAGCCAAGAAACAGGGAACGCTGAAGCTTTCTTT

V gene: TRBV28
CDR3 length: 11
J gene: TRBJ2-7
D gene: -
clone size: -
CDR3 protein: CASSEGYEQYF
CDR3 DNA: TGTGCCAGCAGTGAGGGGTACGAGCAGTACTTC

V gene: TRBV9
CDR3 length: 14
J gene: TRBJ2-5
D gene: TRBD2
clone size: -
CDR3 protein: CASSVRGGAETQYF
CDR3 DNA: TGTGCCAGCAGCGTGCGGGGGGGTGCCGAGACCCAGTACTTC

V gene: TRBV7-9
CDR3 length: 13
J gene: TRBJ2-7
D gene: TRBD2
clone size: few
CDR3 protein: CASSSGGSYEQYF
CDR3 DNA: TGTGCCAGCAGCTCGGGGGGTTCCTACGAGCAGTACTTC

V gene: TRBV9
CDR3 length: 13
J gene: TRBJ2-3
D gene: -
clone size: few
CDR3 protein: CASSVAAGDTQYF
CDR3 DNA: TGTGCCAGCAGCGTAGCTGCGGGAGATACGCAGTATTTT

V gene: TRBV28
CDR3 length: 13
J gene: TRBJ2-1
D gene: -
clone size: many
CDR3 protein: CASSGGSYNEQFF
CDR3 DNA: TGTGCCAGCAGTGGGGGTTCCTACAATGAGCAGTTCTTC

V gene: TRBV12-3/TRBV12-4
CDR3 length: 14
J gene: TRBJ1-5
D gene: -
clone size: -
CDR3 protein: CASSSRRGGQPQHF
CDR3 DNA: TGTGCCAGCAGTTCTCGCAGGGGAGGACAGCCCCAGCATTTT

V gene: TRBV11-1
CDR3 length: 15
J gene: TRBJ1-2
D gene: -
clone size: many
CDR3 protein: CASSVNRDSNYGYTF
CDR3 DNA: TGTGCCAGCAGCGTTAACAGGGACTCTAACTATGGCTACACCTTC

V gene: TRBV18
CDR3 length: 15
J gene: TRBJ1-6
D gene: -
clone size: few
CDR3 protein: CASSPTKGDNSPLHF
CDR3 DNA: TGTGCCAGCTCACCGACGAAGGGGGATAATTCACCCCTCCACTTT

V gene: TRBV5-1
CDR3 length: 15
J gene: TRBJ2-7
D gene: TRBD2
clone size: few
CDR3 protein: CASSQTSGTPNEQYF
CDR3 DNA: TGCGCCAGCAGCCAGACTAGCGGGACACCCAACGAGCAGTACTTC

V gene: TRBV30
CDR3 length: 14
J gene: TRBJ2-3
D gene: TRBD2
clone size: -
CDR3 protein: CACKRSGSSDTQYF
CDR3 DNA: TGTGCCTGCAAACGGAGCGGGAGTTCAGATACGCAGTATTTT

V gene: TRBV5-4
CDR3 length: 14
J gene: TRBJ1-1
D gene: -
clone size: many
CDR3 protein: CASSPRQVNTEAFF
CDR3 DNA: TGTGCCAGCAGCCCTAGACAGGTGAACACTGAAGCTTTCTTT

V gene: TRBV12-3/TRBV12-4
CDR3 length: 13
J gene: TRBJ2-1
D gene: -
clone size: many
CDR3 protein: CASRPGDYNEQFF
CDR3 DNA: TGTGCCAGCAGGCCCGGAGATTACAATGAGCAGTTCTTC

V gene: TRBV29-1
CDR3 length: 12
J gene: TRBJ2-5
D gene: -
clone size: -
CDR3 protein: CSVDSLGETQYF
CDR3 DNA: TGCAGCGTAGACTCGCTAGGAGAGACCCAGTACTTC

V gene: TRBV28
CDR3 length: 17
J gene: TRBJ2-3
D gene: -
clone size: few
CDR3 protein: CASKETYLGHSTDTQYF
CDR3 DNA: TGTGCCAGCAAAGAAACTTACCTGGGTCACTCCACAGATACGCAGTATTTT

V gene: TRBV20-1
CDR3 length: 14
J gene: TRBJ1-2
D gene: -
clone size: many
CDR3 protein: CSARDFQRNYGYTF
CDR3 DNA: TGCAGTGCTAGAGACTTTCAGAGAAACTATGGCTACACCTTC

V gene: TRBV15
CDR3 length: 16
J gene: TRBJ2-1
D gene: -
clone size: few
CDR3 protein: CATSRDTLGLGNEQFF
CDR3 DNA: TGTGCCACCAGCAGAGATACACTGGGACTCGGAAATGAGCAGTTCTTC

V gene: TRBV20-1
CDR3 length: 13
J gene: TRBJ1-1
D gene: -
clone size: many
CDR3 protein: CSARRAGDTEAFF
CDR3 DNA: TGCAGTGCTAGACGTGCAGGGGACACTGAAGCTTTCTTT

V gene: TRBV30
CDR3 length: 15
J gene: TRBJ1-4
D gene: -
clone size: few
CDR3 protein: CAWSIPGGAGEKLFF
CDR3 DNA: TGTGCCTGGAGTATCCCTGGTGGGGCCGGTGAAAAACTGTTTTTT

V gene: TRBV3-1
CDR3 length: 16
J gene: TRBJ1-1
D gene: TRBD1
clone size: -
CDR3 protein: CASSPWDRGMRTEAFF
CDR3 DNA: TGTGCCAGCAGCCCGTGGGACAGGGGGATGCGAACTGAAGCTTTCTTT

V gene: TRBV4-1
CDR3 length: 18
J gene: TRBJ2-1
D gene: TRBD2
clone size: few
CDR3 protein: CASSPQLAGGSGFNEQFF
CDR3 DNA: TGCGCCAGCAGCCCGCAACTAGCGGGAGGCTCCGGGTTCAATGAGCAGTTCTTC

V gene: TRBV28
CDR3 length: 15
J gene: TRBJ1-4
D gene: -
clone size: -
CDR3 protein: CASSLRGRVGEKLFF
CDR3 DNA: TGTGCCAGCAGTTTGAGGGGCAGGGTGGGGGAAAAACTGTTTTTT

V gene: TRBV6-6
CDR3 length: 14
J gene: TRBJ2-5
D gene: -
clone size: many
CDR3 protein: CASSRQLGRETQYF
CDR3 DNA: TGTGCCAGCAGCCGGCAGCTAGGGCGGGAGACCCAGTACTTC

V gene: TRBV6-5
CDR3 length: 14
J gene: TRBJ2-7
D gene: TRBD1
clone size: few
CDR3 protein: CASAMYRGPYEQYF
CDR3 DNA: TGTGCCAGCGCAATGTACAGGGGTCCCTACGAGCAGTACTTC

V gene: TRBV7-2
CDR3 length: 12
J gene: TRBJ2-3
D gene: -
clone size: few
CDR3 protein: CASRGESDTQYF
CDR3 DNA: TGTGCCAGCAGAGGTGAGAGCGATACGCAGTATTTT

V gene: TRBV4-3
CDR3 length: 13
J gene: TRBJ2-6
D gene: -
clone size: -
CDR3 protein: CASSPGPLNVLTF
CDR3 DNA: TGCGCCAGCAGCCCGGGTCCCCTCAACGTCCTGACTTTC

V gene: TRBV9
CDR3 length: 13
J gene: TRBJ2-7
D gene: -
clone size: -
CDR3 protein: CASSATLGEEQYF
CDR3 DNA: TGTGCCAGCAGCGCAACCCTGGGGGAAGAGCAGTACTTC

V gene: TRBV3-1
CDR3 length: 19
J gene: TRBJ2-1
D gene: -
clone size: many
CDR3 protein: CASSQDLGLVQDIYNEQFF
CDR3 DNA: TGTGCCAGCAGCCAAGATCTTGGGTTAGTCCAAGACATATACAATGAGCAGTTCTTC

V gene: TRBV6-2/TRBV6-3
CDR3 length: 12
J gene: TRBJ2-3
D gene: -
clone size: -
CDR3 protein: CASTGHSDTQYF
CDR3 DNA: TGTGCCAGCACAGGGCATTCGGATACGCAGTATTTT

V gene: TRBV29-1
CDR3 length: 12
J gene: TRBJ2-1
D gene: -
clone size: -
CDR3 protein: CSVGGPGSEQFF
CDR3 DNA: TGCAGCGTTGGGGGGCCAGGGAGTGAGCAGTTCTTC

V gene: TRBV19
CDR3 length: 14
J gene: TRBJ2-2
D gene: -
clone size: -
CDR3 protein: CASSTGGNTGELFF
CDR3 DNA: TGTGCCAGTAGTACCGGGGGGAACACCGGGGAGCTGTTTTTT

V gene: TRBV21-1
CDR3 length: 19
J gene: TRBJ2-4
D gene: -
clone size: -
CDR3 protein: CASSIRDPIFHIAKNIQYF
CDR3 DNA: TGTGCCAGCAGCATCCGGGACCCGATCTTTCACATAGCCAAAAACATTCAGTACTTC

V gene: TRBV20-1
CDR3 length: 16
J gene: TRBJ1-1
D gene: -
clone size: -
CDR3 protein: CSARDSFWGAEGEAFF
CDR3 DNA: TGCAGTGCTAGAGATTCCTTCTGGGGGGCGGAGGGTGAAGCTTTCTTT

V gene: TRBV6-1
CDR3 length: 12
J gene: TRBJ2-1
D gene: -
clone size: -
CDR3 protein: CASSEYGNEQFF
CDR3 DNA: TGTGCCAGCAGTGAATACGGCAATGAGCAGTTCTTC

V gene: TRBV4-3
CDR3 length: 18
J gene: TRBJ1-4
D gene: TRBD1
clone size: few
CDR3 protein: CASSQDRSTGRSWEKLFF
CDR3 DNA: TGCGCCAGCAGCCAAGATCGGTCGACAGGGCGTTCGTGGGAAAAACTGTTTTTT

V gene: TRBV15
CDR3 length: 14
J gene: TRBJ2-3
D gene: -
clone size: few
CDR3 protein: CATSRDLGFDTQYF
CDR3 DNA: TGTGCCACCAGCAGAGATCTAGGGTTTGATACGCAGTATTTT